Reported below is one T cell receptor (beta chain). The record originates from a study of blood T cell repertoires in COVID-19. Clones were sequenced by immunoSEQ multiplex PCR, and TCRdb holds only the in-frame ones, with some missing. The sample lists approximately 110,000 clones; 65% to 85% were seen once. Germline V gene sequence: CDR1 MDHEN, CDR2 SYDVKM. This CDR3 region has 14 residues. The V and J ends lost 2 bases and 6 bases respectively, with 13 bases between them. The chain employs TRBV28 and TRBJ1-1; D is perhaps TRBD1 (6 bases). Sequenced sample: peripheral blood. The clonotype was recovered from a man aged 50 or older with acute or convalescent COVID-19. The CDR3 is CASSLPGGLAEAFF. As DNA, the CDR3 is TGTGCCAGCAGTTTACCGGGGGGGCTGGCTGAAGCTTTCTTT.